This T cell receptor (beta chain) was profiled in a study of blood T cell repertoires in COVID-19. CDR3 length: 17 amino acids. Germline CDR1 reads SGHTA; CDR2 reads FQGNSA. V lost 2 bases to trimming and J lost 4 bases; unmatched junction nucleotides: 11. Recruits, aged about 18 to 100 years, lived in 24 US areas. The method was immunoSEQ multiplex PCR; TCRdb's version includes in-frame clones alone and lacks a portion of them. This sample has fewer than 450,000 clones; less than 95% occur once, and the top ten carry more than 0.55%. The chain joins TRBV7-2 to TRBJ2-1, with 7 nucleotides matching TRBD2. Sequencing input: PBMCs or T cells enriched from blood (not recorded which). The origin of this receptor is a man between 18 and 29 years old who had recovered from COVID-19. The CDR3 sequence is CASSLTSSGILYNEQFF. DNA of the CDR3: TGTGCCAGCAGCTTAACGTCCAGCGGGATTCTGTACAATGAGCAGTTCTTC. The full variable domain, completed using reference TRBV7-2 and TRBJ2-1, is GAGVSQSPSNKVTEKGKDVELRCDPISGHTALYWYRQSLGQGLEFLIYFQGNSAPDKSGLPSDRFSAERTGGSVSTLTIQRTQQEDSAVYLCASSLTSSGILYNEQFFGPGTRLTVL.